Listed below are T cell receptor beta chains from one sample, sequenced in a study of control samples from healthy donors and cancer patients. Here immunoSEQ multiplex PCR was the method, and the copy in TCRdb shows in-frame clones only, minus some. The sample lists some 49,000 clones, approximately 86% occurring once. Sequencing was done on a sample of PBMCs. The origin of the receptors is a woman aged 45-65 years with lung cancer. Both conserved end residues are part of each CDR3. The D gene is left open where the match is weak. Size values are once, few and many counts, or a class for expanded clones, and some rows have none.

j_gene	abundance	v_gene	d_gene	len	CDR3aa	CDR3nt
TRBJ2-5	NA	TRBV6-6	TRBD2	16	CASTPTSGGPQETQYF	TGTGCCAGCACCCCGACTAGCGGGGGGCCACAAGAGACCCAGTACTTC
TRBJ1-1	NA	TRBV27	NA	14	CASRGRGLNTEAFF	TGTGCCAGCAGGGGCAGGGGATTGAACACTGAAGCTTTCTTT
TRBJ2-7	NA	TRBV7-2	NA	15	CASSLVGRLSYEQYF	TGTGCCAGCAGCTTAGTGGGCAGGCTCTCCTACGAGCAGTACTTC
TRBJ1-1	NA	TRBV6-5	NA	13	CASSYGADSEAFF	TGTGCCAGCAGTTACGGCGCTGACTCTGAAGCTTTCTTT
TRBJ1-3	NA	TRBV14	NA	17	CASSQVRGPFSGNTIYF	TGTGCCAGCAGCCAAGTTAGGGGCCCATTCTCTGGAAACACCATATATTTT
TRBJ1-5	NA	TRBV7-8	NA	14	CASRNSGSNQPQHF	TGTGCCAGCAGGAACTCGGGCTCAAATCAGCCCCAGCATTTT
TRBJ1-1	NA	TRBV10-1	NA	14	CASSPEFDGAEAFF	TGCGCCAGCAGCCCTGAATTCGACGGGGCTGAAGCTTTCTTT
TRBJ1-3	once	TRBV27	NA	14	CASSEHGGLNTIYF	TGTGCCAGCAGTGAACACGGTGGGTTGAACACCATATATTTT
TRBJ1-4	NA	TRBV4-2	NA	15	CASSQDPGNGEKLFF	TGTGCCAGCAGCCAAGATCCAGGAAATGGTGAAAAACTGTTTTTT
TRBJ1-2	NA	TRBV6-5	NA	13	CAISYPGDYGYTF	TGTGCCATCTCCTATCCGGGGGACTATGGCTACACCTTC
TRBJ2-7	NA	TRBV24-1	NA	14	CATSDGGGTYEQYF	TGTGCCACCAGTGATGGGGGAGGCACCTACGAGCAGTACTTC
TRBJ2-7	NA	TRBV5-1	NA	15	CASSNGTTLSYEQYF	TGCGCCAGCAGCAACGGGACAACCCTTTCCTACGAGCAGTACTTC
TRBJ1-2	NA	TRBV29-1	NA	11	CSVIDGYGYTF	TGCAGCGTCATTGACGGGTATGGCTACACCTTC
TRBJ2-1	NA	TRBV9	NA	13	CASSVGQINEQFF	TGTGCCAGCAGCGTAGGACAGATCAATGAGCAGTTCTTC
TRBJ1-2	NA	TRBV3-1/TRBV3-2	NA	17	CASSQTSGRTFNYGYTF	TGTGCCAGCAGCCAAACGTCAGGGCGCACTTTTAACTATGGCTACACCTTC
TRBJ2-2	NA	TRBV7-9	NA	14	CASSRGGGTGELFF	TGTGCCAGCAGCCGCGGGGGCGGGACCGGGGAGCTGTTTTTT
TRBJ2-7	once	TRBV11-3	NA	14	CASSFDGISYEQYF	TGTGCCAGCAGCTTCGATGGCATCTCCTACGAGCAGTACTTC
TRBJ1-6	NA	TRBV10-1	NA	12	CASSVLGSPLHF	TGCGCCAGCAGTGTCCTCGGTTCACCCCTCCACTTT
TRBJ1-5	NA	TRBV15	NA	15	CATSRVTNGNQPQHF	TGTGCCACCAGCAGAGTTACGAATGGCAATCAGCCCCAGCATTTT
TRBJ1-2	NA	TRBV6-5	NA	14	CASSSFSTGSGYTF	TGTGCCAGCAGTTCCTTTTCCACAGGGTCTGGCTACACCTTC
TRBJ1-3	NA	TRBV7-2	NA	15	CASSPQGSSGNTIYF	TGTGCCAGCAGCCCACAGGGATCCTCTGGAAACACCATATATTTT
TRBJ1-2	NA	TRBV9	NA	14	CASSGGALGGGYTF	TGTGCCAGCAGCGGGGGGGCCCTTGGGGGTGGCTACACCTTC
TRBJ1-1	NA	TRBV6-5	NA	13	CASSLIGATEAFF	TGTGCCAGCAGCCTCATCGGGGCCACTGAAGCTTTCTTT
TRBJ1-2	NA	TRBV5-4	TRBD1	15	CASSLAGTGGSGYTF	TGTGCCAGCAGCTTGGCCGGGACAGGGGGCTCTGGCTACACCTTC
TRBJ2-3	NA	TRBV7-2	NA	12	CASSYNTDTQYF	TGTGCCAGCAGCTACAACACAGATACGCAGTATTTT
TRBJ2-7	NA	TRBV6-5	TRBD1	15	CASSYSGTGVYEQYF	TGTGCCAGCAGTTACTCAGGGACAGGGGTCTACGAGCAGTACTTC
TRBJ2-3	NA	TRBV7-2	NA	15	CASSLEGTSTDTQYF	TGTGCCAGCAGCTTGGAAGGGACGAGCACAGATACGCAGTATTTT
TRBJ1-5	once	TRBV18	NA	15	CASSPYRDQDQPQHF	TGTGCCAGCTCACCATACAGGGATCAGGATCAGCCCCAGCATTTT
TRBJ1-3	once	TRBV18	NA	15	CASSPQVAAGNTIYF	TGTGCCAGCTCACCACAGGTAGCCGCTGGAAACACCATATATTTT
TRBJ1-6	NA	TRBV18	TRBD1	18	CASSPSRQGSSYNSPLHF	TGTGCCAGCTCACCTTCGAGACAGGGGAGCTCCTATAATTCACCCCTCCACTTT
TRBJ1-5	NA	TRBV9	NA	15	CASSPSIRSNQPQHF	TGTGCCAGCAGCCCCTCCATACGGAGCAATCAGCCCCAGCATTTT
TRBJ1-5	NA	TRBV4-1	NA	16	CASSQGLDRSNQPQHF	TGCGCCAGCAGCCAAGGTCTTGACAGGAGCAATCAGCCCCAGCATTTT
TRBJ1-2	NA	TRBV7-9	TRBD1	15	CASSSTRRQGDGYTF	TGTGCCAGCAGCTCTACTCGGCGACAGGGTGATGGCTACACCTTC
TRBJ1-1	NA	TRBV11-3	NA	15	CASSLGWEGNTEAFF	TGTGCCAGCAGCTTAGGGTGGGAAGGAAACACTGAAGCTTTCTTT
TRBJ1-1	NA	TRBV5-1	NA	13	CASRYTGNTEAFF	TGCGCCAGCAGGTATACAGGGAACACTGAAGCTTTCTTT
TRBJ1-2	NA	TRBV19	NA	13	CASSIGLNYGYTF	TGTGCCAGTAGTATTGGGCTGAACTATGGCTACACCTTC
TRBJ1-1	NA	TRBV28	TRBD1	15	CASSLGTGENTEAFF	TGTGCCAGCAGTTTGGGGACAGGGGAGAACACTGAAGCTTTCTTT
TRBJ1-5	NA	TRBV15	NA	14	CATSRDRGNQPQHF	TGTGCCACCAGCAGAGATCGAGGGAATCAGCCCCAGCATTTT
TRBJ1-6	NA	TRBV19	NA	15	CASSVTESGYSPLHF	TGTGCCAGTAGTGTGACTGAGTCGGGGTATTCACCCCTCCACTTT
TRBJ1-5	NA	TRBV4-1	NA	14	CASSQDTGYQPQHF	TGCGCCAGCAGCCAAGATACAGGATATCAGCCCCAGCATTTT
TRBJ1-2	NA	TRBV19	NA	16	CASKRFLLGSPYGYTF	TGTGCCAGTAAACGCTTTCTGTTGGGCTCACCTTATGGCTACACCTTC
TRBJ2-2	once	TRBV28	NA	18	CASSLVQGVYPNTGELFF	TGTGCCAGCAGTTTAGTGCAGGGAGTATACCCGAACACCGGGGAGCTGTTTTTT
TRBJ1-1	NA	TRBV7-2	NA	13	CASSLRTDPEAFF	TGTGCCAGCAGCTTACGGACCGACCCTGAAGCTTTCTTT
TRBJ1-1	NA	TRBV7-9	NA	12	CASSATGFEAFF	TGTGCCAGCAGCGCCACGGGATTCGAAGCTTTCTTT
TRBJ1-1	NA	TRBV5-6	NA	12	CASSLRLGEAFF	TGTGCCAGCAGCCTTCGTCTAGGGGAGGCTTTCTTT